One sample yielded the 14 T cell receptor beta chains listed below, sequenced in a study of blood T cell repertoires in COVID-19. The table came from immunoSEQ multiplex PCR; TCRdb's copy has only in-frame clones and leaves some out. The sample includes about 190,000 clones, roughly 80% of them seen just once. The sequencing sample was made of peripheral blood. The receptors were gathered from a human donor in a cohort sampled during active COVID-19.

V is TRBV20-1 and J is TRBJ2-1; 8 bases are shared with TRBD2. The germline CDR1 and CDR2 sequences are DFQATT and SNEGSKA (reference sequence). The ends lost 3 bases at V and 10 bases at J; junction bases unmatched: 20. CDR3 length: 17 residues. CDR3 loop: CSASPPRDGGGGGEQFF. The CDR3 nucleotides are TGCAGTGCTAGTCCCCCCAGGGACGGGGGGGGAGGAGGGGAGCAGTTCTTC.

This chain joins TRBV11-2 and TRBJ2-5; 8 bases match TRBD1. The CDR3 is 14 amino acids. The V segment lost 10 bases and the J segment 5 bases; nucleotides outside the gene matches: 12. Germline CDR1 is SGHAT and CDR2 is FQNNGV. The CDR3 protein is CAIDRGPSRETQYF. CDR3 nucleotides: TGTGCCATCGACAGGGGACCGAGCAGGGAGACCCAGTACTTC.

The chain links TRBV7-9 to TRBJ2-7; 9 positions agree with TRBD1. This CDR3 is built from 14 residues. Germline V gives CDR1 SEHNR, CDR2 FQNEAQ (reference sequence). V dropped 5 bases and J dropped 4; count of bases not matched to a gene: 6. CDR3 amino acids: CASSHGDRDYEQYF. The CDR3 coding sequence is TGTGCCAGCAGCCACGGGGACAGGGATTACGAGCAGTACTTC.

The V gene is TRBV6-5, the J gene TRBJ2-3; the D gene is possibly TRBD1 (5 bases). Trimming removed 5 bases from V and 5 bases from J, with 11 bases in between. CDR1 and CDR2 from the germline V gene are MNHEY and SVGAGI. The CDR3 contains 13 residues. CDR3 DNA: TGTGCCAGCAGTCCTGACAGAGTAGATACGCAGTATTTT. Encoded protein: CASSPDRVDTQYF.

The chain uses TRBV12-3 or TRBV12-4 and TRBJ2-5; no firm D call. V was trimmed by 6 bases and J by 2 bases, leaving 4 bases between them. This CDR3 is 11 amino acids long. The DNA of the CDR3 is TGTGCCAGCAGCCAGCAAGAGACCCAGTACTTC. Its protein is CASSQQETQYF.

This chain joins TRBV6-5 and TRBJ1-1, with D perhaps TRBD1 (6 bases). V lost 4 bases and J 6 bases, leaving 15 bases between the germline ends. CDR3 size: 14 residues. Germline V gene sequence: CDR1 MNHEY, CDR2 SVGAGI. CDR3 amino acids: CASSSRGTIPEAFF. As DNA, the CDR3 is TGTGCCAGCAGTTCGAGGGGGACGATCCCTGAAGCTTTCTTT.

The chain carries TRBV27 and TRBJ2-1, with unresolved D. The germline CDR1 and CDR2 sequences are MNHEY and SMNVEV (reference sequence). The ends were cut back, 3 bases at V and 3 bases at J, with 9 bases in the middle. The CDR3 is made up of 14 amino acids. CDR3 in amino acids: CASSLNPDYNEQFF. The CDR3 DNA reads as TGTGCCAGCAGTTTGAATCCAGACTACAATGAGCAGTTCTTC.

The chain carries TRBV5-1 and TRBJ2-6, with 7 bases that match TRBD1. Per germline, CDR1 SGHRS and CDR2 YFSETQ. Trimming cost V 0 bases and J 2 bases; bases outside gene matches: 5. The CDR3 contains 17 residues. CDR3 residues: CASSLALDRAGANVLTF. Written as DNA, the CDR3 is TGCGCCAGCAGCTTGGCACTAGACAGGGCTGGGGCCAACGTCCTGACTTTC. Combining the CDR3 with reference TRBV5-1 and TRBJ2-6 gives the whole variable domain KAGVTQTPRYLIKTRGQQVTLSCSPISGHRSVSWYQQTPGQGLQFLFEYFSETQRNKGNFPGRFSGRQFSNSRSEMNVSTLELGDSALYLCASSLALDRAGANVLTFGAGSRLTVL.

J is TRBJ1-4 and V is TRBV5-1; TRBD1 aligns across 10 bases. This CDR3 region has 17 residues. V shed 4 bases, J shed 7 bases, and the junction held 13 bases outside the gene matches. CDR1 and CDR2 (germline): SGHRS, YFSETQ. The CDR3 sequence is CASSQGRTGGMVEKLFF. The DNA of the CDR3 is TGCGCCAGCAGCCAGGGCCGGACAGGGGGTATGGTTGAAAAACTGTTTTTT. Looking up the rest from reference TRBV5-1 and TRBJ1-4 gives the full variable domain: KAGVTQTPRYLIKTRGQQVTLSCSPISGHRSVSWYQQTPGQGLQFLFEYFSETQRNKGNFPGRFSGRQFSNSRSEMNVSTLELGDSALYLCASSQGRTGGMVEKLFFGSGTQLSVL.

This clone was counted once. This chain connects TRBV9 to TRBJ1-1; D gene uncertain. In germline, CDR1 is SGDLS, CDR2 YYNGEE. Trimming shortened V by 1 base and J by 5 bases, and 18 bases separated the two germline ends. This CDR3 region has 16 residues. The CDR3 loop is CASSVQPGVSGTEAFF. The CDR3 DNA follows: TGTGCCAGCAGCGTACAGCCGGGTGTTTCGGGTACTGAAGCTTTCTTT.

This rearrangement joins TRBV6-5 to TRBJ2-5, with D possibly matching TRBD2 (6 bases). V lost 8 bases to trimming and J lost 3 bases, with 10 bases between them. The germline gives CDR1 MNHEY, CDR2 SVGAGI. There are 12 residues in the CDR3. CDR3: CASGRSEETQYF. CDR3 DNA sequence: TGTGCCAGCGGGAGGTCGGAAGAGACCCAGTACTTC.

The chain uses TRBV15 and TRBJ2-7; 9 nucleotides line up with TRBD2. Germline lookup yields CDR1 LNHNV and CDR2 YYDKDF (reference sequence). The CDR3 spans 15 residues. V dropped 3 bases and J dropped 3; count of bases not matched to a gene: 6. The CDR3 sequence: CATSRDATSGYEQYF. DNA of the CDR3: TGTGCCACCAGCAGGGACGCGACTAGCGGCTACGAGCAGTACTTC.

The rearrangement joins TRBV20-1 to TRBJ2-1; 7 bases fit TRBD1. CDR1 is DFQATT, CDR2 SNEGSKA, per germline (reference sequence). CDR3 length equals 9 residues. The V gene end was trimmed by 5 bases and the J gene end by 15 bases; junction bases not matched to a gene: 4. This CDR3 reads CSASGQRFF. In DNA form, the CDR3 reads TGCAGTGCTTCGGGACAGCGGTTCTTC.

The V and J genes are TRBV6-5 and TRBJ1-1; 9 bases are a match to TRBD1. Germline V gene lookup returns CDR1 MNHEY and CDR2 SVGAGI. The CDR3 totals 14 residues. V was clipped by 6 bases and J by 6 bases; unmatched bases: 8. CDR3 amino acids: CASRGGQGGAEAFF. In DNA form, the CDR3 reads TGTGCCAGCAGGGGGGGACAGGGCGGCGCTGAAGCTTTCTTT.